This T cell receptor (beta chain) was profiled in a study of blood T cells in healthy people across ages. Overall study results and limits: When set beside aged donors, long-lived donors presented more naive CD4+ cells and higher diversity.

V gave up 7 bases and J gave up 13 bases, with 19 bases separating them. The CDR3 length is 12 residues. This clonotype occurred once. Antigen: not known. Researchers collected roughly 10 milliliters of peripheral blood from every single donor. Isolation recovered at least 6 million PBMCs from every sample. Alongside a J-beta primer mix, a sample-barcoded 5' primer served in a second PCR lasting about 7 to 12 cycles. The template-switch adaptor, which had 12 random nucleotides, put a tag on each cDNA molecule. TCRdb recomputed calls from the 5' RACE reads with MiXCR, one row per CDR3 protein. The table lists roughly 800,000 distinct CDR3 sequences, approximately 55% of them singletons.

The rearrangement uses TRBV12-3 or TRBV12-4 and TRBJ2-5; D possibly matches TRBD1 or TRBD2 (5 bases each). The sequencing input was blood. This sequence was found in a man at least 80 years old in good health. CDR3 amino acids: CASTLGVGQGYF. The CDR3, as DNA: TGTGCCAGCACCCTGGGGGTTGGTCAAGGGTACTTC.